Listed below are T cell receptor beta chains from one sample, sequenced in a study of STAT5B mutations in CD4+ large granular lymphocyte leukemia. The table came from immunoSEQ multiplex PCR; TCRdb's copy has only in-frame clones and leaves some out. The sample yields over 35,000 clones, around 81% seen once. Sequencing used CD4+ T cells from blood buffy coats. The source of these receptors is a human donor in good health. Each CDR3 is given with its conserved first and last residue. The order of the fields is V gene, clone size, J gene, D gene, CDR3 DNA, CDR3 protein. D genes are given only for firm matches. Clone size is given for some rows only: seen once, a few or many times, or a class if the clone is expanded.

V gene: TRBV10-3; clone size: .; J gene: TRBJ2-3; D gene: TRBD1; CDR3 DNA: TGTGCCATCAGTGACGGGACAGCTAGCACAGATACGCAGTATTTT; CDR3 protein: CAISDGTASTDTQYF
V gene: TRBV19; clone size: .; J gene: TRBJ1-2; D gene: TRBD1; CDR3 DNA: TGTGCCAGTACGCCAGGGGGAAACTATGGCTACACCTTC; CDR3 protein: CASTPGGNYGYTF
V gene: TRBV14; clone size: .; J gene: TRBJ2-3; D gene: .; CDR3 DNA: TGTGCCAGCAGCCAATTACTAGTTGATACGCAGTATTTT; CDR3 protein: CASSQLLVDTQYF
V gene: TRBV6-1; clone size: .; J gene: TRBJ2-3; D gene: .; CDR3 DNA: TGTGCCAGCAGTCCGCAGGATACGCAGTATTTT; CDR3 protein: CASSPQDTQYF
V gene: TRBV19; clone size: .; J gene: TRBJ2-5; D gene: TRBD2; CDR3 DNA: TGTGCCAGTGGTAGCGGGGGGGAGACCCAGTACTTC; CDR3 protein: CASGSGGETQYF
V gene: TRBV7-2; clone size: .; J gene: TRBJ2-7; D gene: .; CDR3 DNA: TGTGCCAGCAGCCCCGAGGGCAGGAAGAGCTCCTACGAGCAGTACTTC; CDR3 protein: CASSPEGRKSSYEQYF
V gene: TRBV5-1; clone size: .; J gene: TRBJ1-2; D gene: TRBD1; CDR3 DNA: TGCGCCAGCAGGGACGAGGGACAGGGATGGTATGGCTACACCTTC; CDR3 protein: CASRDEGQGWYGYTF
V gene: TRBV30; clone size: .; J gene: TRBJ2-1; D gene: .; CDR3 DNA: TGTGCCTGGAGTCCGTTGAGTAATGAGCAGTTCTTC; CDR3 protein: CAWSPLSNEQFF
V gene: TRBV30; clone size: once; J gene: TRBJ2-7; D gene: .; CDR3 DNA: TGTGCCTGGAGTGTTAGTCAGGGGCGGGACGAGCAGTACTTC; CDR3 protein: CAWSVSQGRDEQYF
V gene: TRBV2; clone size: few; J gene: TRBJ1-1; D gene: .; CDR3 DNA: TGTGCCAGCAGATCAGGGTCTGAAGCTTTCTTT; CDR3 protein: CASRSGSEAFF
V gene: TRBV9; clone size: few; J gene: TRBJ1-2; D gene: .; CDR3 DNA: TGTGCCAGCAGCGTAGGAGGGTTGAGCGGCTACACCTTC; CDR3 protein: CASSVGGLSGYTF
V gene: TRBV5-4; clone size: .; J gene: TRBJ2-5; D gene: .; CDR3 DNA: TGTGCCAGCCAGCGAGGTAGCGTGGAGACCCAGTACTTC; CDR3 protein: CASQRGSVETQYF
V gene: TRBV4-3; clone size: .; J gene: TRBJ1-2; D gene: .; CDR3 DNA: TGCGCCAGCAGCCAAGATGGCAGCCTTAACTATGGCTACACCTTC; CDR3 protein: CASSQDGSLNYGYTF
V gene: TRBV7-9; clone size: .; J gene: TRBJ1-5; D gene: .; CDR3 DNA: TGTGCCAGCAGCTTAGTCTGGGGTCCCGCGGGCAATCAGCCCCAGCATTTT; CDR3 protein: CASSLVWGPAGNQPQHF
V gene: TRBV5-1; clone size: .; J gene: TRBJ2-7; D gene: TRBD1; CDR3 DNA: TGCGCCAGCAGCCCTACAGGGGACTACGAGCAGTACTTC; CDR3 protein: CASSPTGDYEQYF
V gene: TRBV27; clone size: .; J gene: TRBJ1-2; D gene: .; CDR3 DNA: TGTGCCAGCAGCGGTAACTATGGCTACACCTTC; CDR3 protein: CASSGNYGYTF
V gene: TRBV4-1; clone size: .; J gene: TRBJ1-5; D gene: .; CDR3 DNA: TGCGCCAGCAGCCAACCCCCGGGGGGCCCTCCCCAGCCCCAGCATTTT; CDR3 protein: CASSQPPGGPPQPQHF
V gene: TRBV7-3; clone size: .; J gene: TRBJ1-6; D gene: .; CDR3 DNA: TGTGCCAGCAGCTTAAGGGGGGGCTTGGATTCACCCCTCCACTTT; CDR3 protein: CASSLRGGLDSPLHF
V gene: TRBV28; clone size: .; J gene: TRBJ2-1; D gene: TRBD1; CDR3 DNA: TGTGCCAGCAGTTCGGGACAGGGGTTCGATGAGCAGTTCTTC; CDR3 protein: CASSSGQGFDEQFF
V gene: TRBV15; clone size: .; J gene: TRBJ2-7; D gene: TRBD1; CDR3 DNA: TGTGCCACCAGCAGAGAGGGGACAGGGTACGAGCAGTACTTC; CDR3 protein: CATSREGTGYEQYF
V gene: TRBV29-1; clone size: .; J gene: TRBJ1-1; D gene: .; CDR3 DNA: TGCAGCGTCCGACCAGGGTTTACGAGCACTGAAGCTTTCTTT; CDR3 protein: CSVRPGFTSTEAFF
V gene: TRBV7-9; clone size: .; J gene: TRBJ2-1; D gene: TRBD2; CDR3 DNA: TGTGCCAGCAGCTTAGCGTCAGATAGCGGGAGGCCCATATATGAGCAGTTCTTC; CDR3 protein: CASSLASDSGRPIYEQFF
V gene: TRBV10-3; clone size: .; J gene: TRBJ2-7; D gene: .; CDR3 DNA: TGTGCCATCAGTGAAGGCAGCTCCTACGAGCAGTACTTC; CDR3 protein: CAISEGSSYEQYF
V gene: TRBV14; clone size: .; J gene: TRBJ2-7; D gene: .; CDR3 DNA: TGTGCCAGCAGCCGTGGGACCTACGAGCAGTACTTC; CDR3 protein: CASSRGTYEQYF
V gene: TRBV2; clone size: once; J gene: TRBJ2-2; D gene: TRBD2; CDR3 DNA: TGTGCCAGCACCAGGGAGGGTGGTGCCAACACCGGGGAGCTGTTTTTT; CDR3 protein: CASTREGGANTGELFF
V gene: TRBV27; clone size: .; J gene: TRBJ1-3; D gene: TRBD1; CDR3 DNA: TGTGCCAGCAGTTTATCGACAGGGTCAGGAAACACCATATATTTT; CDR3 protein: CASSLSTGSGNTIYF
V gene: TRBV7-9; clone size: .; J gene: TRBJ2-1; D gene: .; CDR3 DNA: TGTGCCAGCAGCACCCCGACAGCCTACAATGAGCAGTTCTTC; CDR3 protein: CASSTPTAYNEQFF
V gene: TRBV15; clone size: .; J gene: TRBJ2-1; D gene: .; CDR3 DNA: TGTGCCACCAGCAGAGGAGGCGGAAACAATGAGCAGTTCTTC; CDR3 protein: CATSRGGGNNEQFF
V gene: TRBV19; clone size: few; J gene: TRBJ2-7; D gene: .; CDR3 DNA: TGTGCCAGTAGTAAGGGTCGGAGCTACGAGCAGTACTTC; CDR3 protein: CASSKGRSYEQYF
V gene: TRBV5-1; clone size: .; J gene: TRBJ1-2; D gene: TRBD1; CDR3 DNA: TGCGCCAGCAGCTCGGCCTCGGGACAGACTCTTAAAGCTGCTAACTATGGCTACACCTTC; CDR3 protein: CASSSASGQTLKAANYGYTF
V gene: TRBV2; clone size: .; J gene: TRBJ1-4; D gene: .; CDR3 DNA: TGTGCCAGCACCAGGGGAGTAGGGGCTAATGAAAAACTGTTTTTT; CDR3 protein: CASTRGVGANEKLFF
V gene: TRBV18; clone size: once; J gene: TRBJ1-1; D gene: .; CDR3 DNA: TGTGCCAGCTCACCACAGGGAACCACTGAAGCTTTCTTT; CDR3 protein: CASSPQGTTEAFF
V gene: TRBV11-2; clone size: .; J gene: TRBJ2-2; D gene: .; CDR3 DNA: TGTGCCAGCAGCTTAAGTAGAGCACAGTCAACCGGGGAGCTGTTTTTT; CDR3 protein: CASSLSRAQSTGELFF
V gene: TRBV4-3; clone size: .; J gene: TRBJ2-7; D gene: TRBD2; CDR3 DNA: TGCGCCAGCAGCCAAGAAGGACCCGGGACTAGCGGGAGACGGTTCTACGAGCAGTACTTC; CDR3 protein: CASSQEGPGTSGRRFYEQYF
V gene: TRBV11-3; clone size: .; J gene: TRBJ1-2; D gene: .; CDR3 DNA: TGTGCCAGCAGCTTCCCTGGGGAGCAAGGTGGCTACACCTTC; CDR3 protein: CASSFPGEQGGYTF
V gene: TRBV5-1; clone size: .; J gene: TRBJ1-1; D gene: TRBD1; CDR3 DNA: TGCGCCAGCAGCCCGACAGGGATGAACACTGAAGCTTTCTTT; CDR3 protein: CASSPTGMNTEAFF
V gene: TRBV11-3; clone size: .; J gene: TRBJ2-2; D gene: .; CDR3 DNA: TGTGCCAGCAGCTTAAATGGGAACACCGGGGAGCTGTTTTTT; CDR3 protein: CASSLNGNTGELFF
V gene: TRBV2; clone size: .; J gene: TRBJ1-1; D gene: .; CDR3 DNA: TGTGCCAGCAGTGAAAGAGAGATGACTGAAGCTTTCTTT; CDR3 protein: CASSEREMTEAFF
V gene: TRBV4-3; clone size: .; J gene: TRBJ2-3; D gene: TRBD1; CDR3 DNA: TGCGCCAGCAGCCCCTCGGGACAGGGGACAGATACGCAGTATTTT; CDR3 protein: CASSPSGQGTDTQYF
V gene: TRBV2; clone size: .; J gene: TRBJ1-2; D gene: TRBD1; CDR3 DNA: TGCGCAGAAACTAGACAGGGGATGGCCTATGGCTACACCTTC; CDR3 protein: CAETRQGMAYGYTF
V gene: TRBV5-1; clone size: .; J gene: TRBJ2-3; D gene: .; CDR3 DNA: TGCGCCAGCAGCTTGAAGGGGTGGGGGACAGATACGCAGTATTTT; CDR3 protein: CASSLKGWGTDTQYF
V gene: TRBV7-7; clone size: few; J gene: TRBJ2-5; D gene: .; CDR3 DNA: TGTGCTAGCAGCCCAGAACAGGACGTCTCCTTAGGAACCCAGTACTTC; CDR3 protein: CASSPEQDVSLGTQYF